This T cell receptor (beta chain) was sequenced for a study of radiotherapy plus CTLA-4 blockade in lung cancer. At the level of the study: Objective responses were recorded in around a sixth of patients, with disease control recorded in 25% to 40%.

Clones were read by immunoSEQ multiplex PCR, and TCRdb kept only the in-frame ones, dropping some. There are around 45,000 clones in the sample; approximately 76% occur only once, and 11% lies in the top ten. Findings and caveats of the study: It was early blood T cell clone dynamics, with interferon-beta, that reportedly best predicted response. Radiotherapy with ipilimumab was followed by blood expansion of tumor-derived clones.

Trimming took off 3 bases at V and 3 bases at J, with 16 bases between the two ends. This CDR3 is 16 amino acids long. The germline CDR1 and CDR2 sequences are MNHEY and SMNVEV (reference sequence). On this clone itself: Its specificity is unknown.

This sequence originates from a human donor with non-small cell lung cancer who had stable disease on radiotherapy plus ipilimumab. The specimen comprised peripheral blood, sampled from a patient treated with radiotherapy plus ipilimumab. V usage is TRBV27 and J usage is TRBJ2-3; perhaps TRBD1 as D (6 bases). As DNA, the CDR3 is TGTGCCAGCAGTTTGGTGGGCAGGGGTGGGACAGATACGCAGTATTTT. Protein: CASSLVGRGGTDTQYF.